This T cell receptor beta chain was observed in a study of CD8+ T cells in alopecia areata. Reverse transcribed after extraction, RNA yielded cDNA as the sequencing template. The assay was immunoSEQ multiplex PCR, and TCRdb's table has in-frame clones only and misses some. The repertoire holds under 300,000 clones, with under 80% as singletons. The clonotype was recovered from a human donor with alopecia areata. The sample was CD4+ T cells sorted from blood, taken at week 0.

The CDR3 DNA follows: TGTGCCTGGAGTCCGCGCGGGGGATTGACCCAGCATTTT. It translates to CAWSPRGGLTQHF. The rearrangement links TRBV30 to TRBJ1-5, with D maybe TRBD1 (5 bases). Germline V gene data show CDR1 as GTSNPN and CDR2 as SVGIG (reference sequence). This CDR3 has 13 amino acids. The V end lost 2 bases, the J end lost 11 bases, and 16 bases lay between the germline ends.